The sequence of this T cell receptor beta chain was determined in a study of OX40 agonist ivuxolimab in advanced cancers. Libraries were prepared by immunoSEQ multiplex PCR; TCRdb keeps only in-frame clonotypes and omits some of them. The profile shows 70,000 or so clones, 80% of them singletons. With V trimmed by 0 bases and J by 5 bases, 8 bases remained unmatched. Germline CDR1 and CDR2: SGHRS and YFSETQ. This CDR3 contains 16 residues. This sequence was found in an adult with an advanced solid tumor such as melanoma, head and neck, liver or kidney cancer. The V gene is TRBV5-1, the J gene TRBJ1-1, with 9 nucleotides matching TRBD1. This specimen was CD4+ or CD8+ T cells sorted from blood, taken in a trial of the OX40 agonist ivuxolimab. CDR3 in DNA: TGCGCCAGCAGCTTGGTTATACAGGGGGCAGGAACTGAAGCTTTCTTT. Amino acid sequence: CASSLVIQGAGTEAFF.